The clone carrying this T cell receptor (beta chain) was recorded at least ten times. Its antigen is not known. The sample comes from a study of breast tumors, draining lymph nodes, adjacent tissues. General study results and limits: Compared with basal-like, luminal-like tumors shared significantly more repertoire with nontumor tissue.

TCRdb re-analysed the multiplex PCR reads in MiXCR, keeping a single row per CDR3 protein. Among 200,000 to 300,000 distinct CDR3 sequences listed, over 30% were seen once. Trimming removed 9 bases from V and 13 bases from J, with 10 bases in between. The CDR3 is 9 residues long. In germline, CDR1 is SGHTS, CDR2 YDEGEE. Samples came from axillary lymph nodes draining the breast cancer. The chain uses TRBV5-8 and TRBJ2-2; D not resolved. The clonotype was recovered from a female donor with breast cancer. Some clones in this sample may be carry-over from other donors' samples. Source material: axillary lymph node tissue. CDR3 coding DNA: TGTGCCACCACCTGGTCGCTGTTTTTT. Protein: CATTWSLFF. The whole variable domain, remainder taken from reference TRBV5-8 and TRBJ2-2, is EAGVTQSPTHLIKTRGQQATLRCSPISGHTSVYWYQQALGLGLQFLLWYDEGEERNRGNFPPRFSGRQFPNYSSELNVNALELEDSALYLCATTWSLFFGEGSRLTVL.